The clone carrying this T cell receptor (beta chain) was seen only a few times. These data are taken from a study of shared clonotypes between healthy human individuals. Germline CDR1 LNHDA, CDR2 SQIVND (reference sequence). The CDR3 length is 15 residues. The V and J ends lost 5 bases and 8 bases respectively, with 21 bases between them. Several immunoSEQ 96-well plates shared each subset's DNA, each plate a replicate. Authors' methods: There were no quality scores in the junction-only immunoSEQ sequences, so filtering differed. Sequenced by immunoSEQ multiplex PCR; TCRdb stores in-frame clones only, minus some. That table is the source of V, J and clone size, and D and trimming were worked out from the DNA. The data show around 690,000 clones, with around 91% seen just once and 34% held by the top ten.

Sequencing input: memory CD8+ T cells from PBMCs. Subset denoted: CD45RO+ cells pooled with CCR7-negative TemRA cells. The chain is built from TRBV19 and TRBJ1-2; TRBD1 is a possible D gene (6 bases). The clonotype originates from a young man in good health. Some clones in this sample may be carry-over from other donors' samples. The CDR3 loop is CASSAEVPGVWGYTF. CDR3 sequence (DNA): TGTGCCAGTAGTGCAGAGGTGCCAGGGGTTTGGGGCTACACCTTC.